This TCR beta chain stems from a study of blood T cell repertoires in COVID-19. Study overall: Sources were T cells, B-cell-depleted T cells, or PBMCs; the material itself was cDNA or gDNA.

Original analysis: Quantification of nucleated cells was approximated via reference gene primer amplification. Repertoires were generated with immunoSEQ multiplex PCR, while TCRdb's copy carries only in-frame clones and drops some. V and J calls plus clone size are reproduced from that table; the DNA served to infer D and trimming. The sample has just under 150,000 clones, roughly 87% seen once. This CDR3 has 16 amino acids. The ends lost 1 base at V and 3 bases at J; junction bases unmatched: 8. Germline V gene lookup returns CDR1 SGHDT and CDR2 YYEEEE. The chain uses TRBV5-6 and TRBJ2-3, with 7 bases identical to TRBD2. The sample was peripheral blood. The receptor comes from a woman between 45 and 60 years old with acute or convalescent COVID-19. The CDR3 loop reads CASSLNLGLPTDTQYF. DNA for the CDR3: TGTGCCAGCAGCTTGAATTTGGGACTACCAACAGATACGCAGTATTTT. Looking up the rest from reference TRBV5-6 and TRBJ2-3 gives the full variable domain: DAGVTQSPTHLIKTRGQQVTLRCSPKSGHDTVSWYQQALGQGPQFIFQYYEEEERQRGNFPDRFSGHQFPNYSSELNVNALLLGDSALYLCASSLNLGLPTDTQYFGPGTRLTVL.